The clone carrying this T cell receptor (beta chain) is a singleton in its sample. This sample stems from a study of T cells after somatic rescue of genetic block. Sequenced by immunoSEQ multiplex PCR; TCRdb stores in-frame clones only, minus some. Among 60,000 to 75,000 clones, 92% were seen once, and the ten largest hold approximately 3%. This CDR3 is built from 16 residues. Germline CDR1 LNHDA, CDR2 SQIVND (reference sequence). V lost 8 bases, J lost 2 bases, and 8 bases stayed unmatched. The chain recombines TRBV19 with TRBJ2-6, with 8 positions matching TRBD1. The TCR comes from a middle-aged man. Sequencing was performed on peripheral blood mononuclear cells (PBMCs). The CDR3 DNA sequence: TGTGCCAGTTGTCGACAGGGGAACGCTGGGGCCAACGTCCTGACTTTC. Translating gives CASCRQGNAGANVLTF.